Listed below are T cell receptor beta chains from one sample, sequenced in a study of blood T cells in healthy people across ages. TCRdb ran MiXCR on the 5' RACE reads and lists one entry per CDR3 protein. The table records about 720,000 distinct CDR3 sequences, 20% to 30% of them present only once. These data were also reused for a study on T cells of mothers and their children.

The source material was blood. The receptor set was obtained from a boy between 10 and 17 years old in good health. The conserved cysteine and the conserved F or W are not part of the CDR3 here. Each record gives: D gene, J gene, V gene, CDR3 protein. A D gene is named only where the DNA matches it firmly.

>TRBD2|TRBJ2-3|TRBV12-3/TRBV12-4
ASRPGLAVDTQY
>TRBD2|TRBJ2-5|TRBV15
ATSRDLTSGETQY
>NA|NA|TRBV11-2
ASSLGEGWTYEQY
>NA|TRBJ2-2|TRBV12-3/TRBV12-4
ASNPRVTGELF
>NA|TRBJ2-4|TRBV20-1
SATRETKNIQY
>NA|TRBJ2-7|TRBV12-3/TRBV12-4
ASSFGVGTGA
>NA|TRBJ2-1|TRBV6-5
ASSYRESYNEQF
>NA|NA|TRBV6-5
ASSYSSPKYEQY
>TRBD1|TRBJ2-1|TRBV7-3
ASSSPTTGSSYNEQF
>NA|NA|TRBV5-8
ASSLGFSGVYEQY
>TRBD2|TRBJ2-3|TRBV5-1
ASSSDIATSADTQY
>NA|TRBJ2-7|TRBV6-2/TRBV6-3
ASSSDWVRSIYEQY
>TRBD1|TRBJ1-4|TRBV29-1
SVVDRDEKLF
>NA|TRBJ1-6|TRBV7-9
ASSAWGGSSYNSPLH
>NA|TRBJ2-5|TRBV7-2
ASSLARDRGRETQY
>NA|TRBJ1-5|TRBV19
ASSAGTLFNQPQH
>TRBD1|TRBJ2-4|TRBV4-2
ASSLGTGDIKNIQY
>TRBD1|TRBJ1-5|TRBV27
ASSNRGNQPQH
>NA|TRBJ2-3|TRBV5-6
ASSLGGELGTQY
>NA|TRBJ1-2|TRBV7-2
ASSPQLWASGDGYT
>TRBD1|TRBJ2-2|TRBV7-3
ASSSHRGSGELF
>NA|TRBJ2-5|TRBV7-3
ASSLTASRKETQY
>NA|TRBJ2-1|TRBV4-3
ASSQEIPNEQF
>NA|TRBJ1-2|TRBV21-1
ASRGRVATVIHYGYT
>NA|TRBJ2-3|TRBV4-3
ASSQRRESDTQY
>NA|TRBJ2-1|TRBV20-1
SAPEIPYNEQF
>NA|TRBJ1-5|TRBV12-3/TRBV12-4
ASTSAEYNRPQH
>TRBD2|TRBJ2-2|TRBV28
AGGGAAGELF
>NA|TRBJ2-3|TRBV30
AWSVSSTDTQY
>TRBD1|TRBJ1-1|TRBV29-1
SVFGQGVVEAF
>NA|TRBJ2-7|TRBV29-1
SGEEGDEQY
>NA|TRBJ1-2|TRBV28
ASRMEGVNYGYT
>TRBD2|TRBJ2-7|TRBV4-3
ASSLLTGGEYEQY
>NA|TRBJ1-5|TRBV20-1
SVTGIGNQPQH
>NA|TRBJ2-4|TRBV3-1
ASSHVSQTQPKNIQY
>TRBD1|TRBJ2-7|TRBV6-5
ASGRTGLTYEQY
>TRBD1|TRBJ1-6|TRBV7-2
ASSTWNRGDSPLH
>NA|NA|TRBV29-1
SVGKPGLHDEQF
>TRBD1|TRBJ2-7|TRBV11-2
ASSLVPDRGSYEQY
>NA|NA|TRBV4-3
ASSHSSEPTYEQY
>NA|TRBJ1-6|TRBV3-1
ASSLYGARNSPLH
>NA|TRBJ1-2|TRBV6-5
ANSRLRLGGYT
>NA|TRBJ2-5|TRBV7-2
ASSFGGPGETQY
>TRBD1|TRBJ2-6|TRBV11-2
ASSLYGSQGAAGANVLT
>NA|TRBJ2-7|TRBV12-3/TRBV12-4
ASSNEGRWEQY
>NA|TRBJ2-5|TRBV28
ASSEPGVSQETQY
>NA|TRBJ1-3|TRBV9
ASSGTLPGNTIY
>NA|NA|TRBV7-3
ASSSDDEQF
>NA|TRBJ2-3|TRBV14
ASSQGLLDTQY